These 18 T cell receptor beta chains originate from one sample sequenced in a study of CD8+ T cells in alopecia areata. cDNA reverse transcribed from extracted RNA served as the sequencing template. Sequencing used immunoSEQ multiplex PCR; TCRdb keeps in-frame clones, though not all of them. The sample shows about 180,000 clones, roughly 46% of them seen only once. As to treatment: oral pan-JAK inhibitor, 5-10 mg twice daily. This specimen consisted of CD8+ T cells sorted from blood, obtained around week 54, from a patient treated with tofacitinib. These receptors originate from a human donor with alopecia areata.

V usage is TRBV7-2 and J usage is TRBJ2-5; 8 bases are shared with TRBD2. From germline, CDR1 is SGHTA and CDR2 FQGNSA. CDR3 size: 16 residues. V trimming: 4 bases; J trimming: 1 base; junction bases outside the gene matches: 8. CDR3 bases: TGTGCCAGCAGCTCCGAGGGCGCGGGGGGCCAAGAGACCCAGTACTTC. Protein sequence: CASSSEGAGGQETQYF.

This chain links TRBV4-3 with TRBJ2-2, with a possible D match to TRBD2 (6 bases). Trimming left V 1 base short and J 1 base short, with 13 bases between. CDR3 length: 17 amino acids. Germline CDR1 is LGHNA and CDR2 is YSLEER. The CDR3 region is CASSQAEGLRNTGELFF. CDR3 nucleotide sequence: TGCGCCAGCAGCCAAGCCGAGGGACTGAGGAACACCGGGGAGCTGTTTTTT.

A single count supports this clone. The CDR3 region is CASGSYEAFF. The CDR3 DNA reads TGTGCTAGTGGTTCCTATGAAGCTTTCTTT. This sequence joins TRBV12-5 and TRBJ1-1; D gene uncertain. This CDR3 has 10 amino acids. Germline V lookup: CDR1 LGHNT, CDR2 FRNRAP. Trimming left V 4 bases short and J 7 bases short, with 4 bases between.

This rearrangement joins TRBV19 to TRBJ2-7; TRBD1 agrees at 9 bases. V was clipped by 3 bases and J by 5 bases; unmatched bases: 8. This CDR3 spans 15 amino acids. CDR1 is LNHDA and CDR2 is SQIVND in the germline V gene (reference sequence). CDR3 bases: TGTGCCAGTAGTATGACCCGGGACAGGGAAGACGAGCAGTACTTC. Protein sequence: CASSMTRDREDEQYF.

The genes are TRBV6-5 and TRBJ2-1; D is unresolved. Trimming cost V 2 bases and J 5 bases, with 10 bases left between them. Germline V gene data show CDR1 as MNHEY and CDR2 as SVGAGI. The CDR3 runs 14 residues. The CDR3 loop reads CASSYSQWDNEQFF. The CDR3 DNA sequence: TGTGCCAGCAGTTACAGCCAGTGGGACAATGAGCAGTTCTTC.

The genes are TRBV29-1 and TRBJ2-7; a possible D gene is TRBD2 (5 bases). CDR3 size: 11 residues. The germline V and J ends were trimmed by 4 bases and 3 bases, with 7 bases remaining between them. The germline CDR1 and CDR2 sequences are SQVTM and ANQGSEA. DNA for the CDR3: TGCAGCGTTGGGAGCGGCTACGAGCAGTACTTC. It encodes CSVGSGYEQYF.

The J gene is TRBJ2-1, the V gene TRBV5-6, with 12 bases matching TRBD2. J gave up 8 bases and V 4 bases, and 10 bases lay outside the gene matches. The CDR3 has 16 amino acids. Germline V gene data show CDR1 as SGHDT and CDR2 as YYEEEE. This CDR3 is CASSPPSGGAEDEQFF. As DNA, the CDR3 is TGTGCCAGCAGCCCTCCTAGCGGGGGGGCCGAGGATGAGCAGTTCTTC.

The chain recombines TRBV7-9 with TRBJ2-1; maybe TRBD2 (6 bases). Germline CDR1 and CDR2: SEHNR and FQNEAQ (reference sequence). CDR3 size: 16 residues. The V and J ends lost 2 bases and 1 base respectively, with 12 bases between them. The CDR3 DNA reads TGTGCCAGCAGCTTAAATACGGGGGTTTCCTACAATGAGCAGTTCTTC. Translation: CASSLNTGVSYNEQFF.

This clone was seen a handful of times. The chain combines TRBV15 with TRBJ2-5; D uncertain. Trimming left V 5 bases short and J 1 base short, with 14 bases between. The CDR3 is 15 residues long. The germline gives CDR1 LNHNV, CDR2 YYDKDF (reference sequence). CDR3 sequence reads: CATSGPDDSQETQYF. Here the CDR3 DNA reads TGTGCCACCAGCGGGCCAGATGACTCCCAAGAGACCCAGTACTTC.

CDR3 in amino acids: CASSLGHSYEQYF. The DNA for the CDR3 is TGTGCCAGCAGTTTAGGACACTCCTACGAGCAGTACTTC. The J gene is TRBJ2-7, the V gene TRBV27; maybe TRBD1 (5 bases). The CDR3 has 13 amino acids. V shed 2 bases and J shed 0 bases, with 5 bases lying between them. Germline CDR1 and CDR2: MNHEY and SMNVEV (reference sequence).

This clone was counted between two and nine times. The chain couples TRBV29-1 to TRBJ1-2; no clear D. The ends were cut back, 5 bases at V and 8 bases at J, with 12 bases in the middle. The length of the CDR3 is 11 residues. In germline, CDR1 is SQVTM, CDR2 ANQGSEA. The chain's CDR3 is CSVFDPFGYTF. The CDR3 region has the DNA TGCAGCGTTTTTGACCCATTCGGCTACACCTTC.

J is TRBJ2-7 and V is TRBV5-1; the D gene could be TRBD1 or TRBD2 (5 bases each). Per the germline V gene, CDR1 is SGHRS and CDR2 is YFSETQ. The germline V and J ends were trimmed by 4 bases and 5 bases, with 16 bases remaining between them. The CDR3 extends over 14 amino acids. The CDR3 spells CASSPWAGSDEQYF. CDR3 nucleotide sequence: TGCGCCAGCAGCCCTTGGGCAGGGAGTGACGAGCAGTACTTC.

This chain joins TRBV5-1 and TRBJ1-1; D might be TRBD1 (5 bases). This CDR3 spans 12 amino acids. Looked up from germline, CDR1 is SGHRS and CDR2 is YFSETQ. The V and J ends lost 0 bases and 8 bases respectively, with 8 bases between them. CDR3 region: CASSLEPGEAFF. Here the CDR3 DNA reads TGCGCCAGCAGCTTGGAACCAGGGGAAGCTTTCTTT.

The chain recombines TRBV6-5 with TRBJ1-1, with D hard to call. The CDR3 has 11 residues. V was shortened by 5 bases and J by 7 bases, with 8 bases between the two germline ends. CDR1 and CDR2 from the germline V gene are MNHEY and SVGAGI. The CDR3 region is CASSPWIEAFF. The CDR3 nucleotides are TGTGCCAGCAGTCCATGGATTGAAGCTTTCTTT.

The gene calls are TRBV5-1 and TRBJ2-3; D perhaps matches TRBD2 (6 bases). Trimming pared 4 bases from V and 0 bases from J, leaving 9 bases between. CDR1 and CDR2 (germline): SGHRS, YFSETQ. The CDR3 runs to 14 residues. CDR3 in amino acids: CASSPGTSTDTQYF. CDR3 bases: TGCGCCAGCAGCCCGGGGACTAGCACAGATACGCAGTATTTT.

This CDR3 is CASSLDGASMNTEAFF. The CDR3 DNA is TGTGCCAGCAGCCTGGACGGCGCATCCATGAACACTGAAGCTTTCTTT. The chain has TRBV7-2 and TRBJ1-1, with D hard to call. This CDR3 has 16 amino acids. V was clipped by 5 bases and J by 0 bases, with 16 bases between them. The germline V gene encodes CDR1 SGHTA and CDR2 FQGNSA.

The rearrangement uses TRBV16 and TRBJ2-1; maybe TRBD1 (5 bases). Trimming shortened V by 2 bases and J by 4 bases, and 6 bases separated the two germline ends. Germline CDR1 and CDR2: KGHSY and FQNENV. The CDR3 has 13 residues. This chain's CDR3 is CASSQAGYNEQFF. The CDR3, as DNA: TGTGCCAGCAGCCAAGCAGGGTACAATGAGCAGTTCTTC.

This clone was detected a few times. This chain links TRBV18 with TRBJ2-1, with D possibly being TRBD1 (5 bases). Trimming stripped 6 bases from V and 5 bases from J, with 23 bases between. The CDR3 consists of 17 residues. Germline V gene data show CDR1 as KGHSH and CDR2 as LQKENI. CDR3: CASSQPPVAGLNNEQFF. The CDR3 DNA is TGTGCCAGCTCTCAACCGCCCGTGGCAGGGTTGAACAATGAGCAGTTCTTC.